This TCR beta chain originates from a study of blood T cell repertoires in COVID-19. Study-level information: PBMCs, B-cell-depleted T cells, or T cells were the source of the cDNA or gDNA that made up the material.

The authors' processing: Quantification of nucleated cells was approximated via reference gene primer amplification. Sequencing used immunoSEQ multiplex PCR; TCRdb keeps in-frame clones, though not all of them. Clone size and the V and J calls come from that table; the DNA yielded D and trimming. The repertoire holds 200,000 to 250,000 clones, with 84% as singletons. The CDR3 loop spans 14 amino acids. The germline CDR1 and CDR2 sequences are MNHEY and SVGAGI. The junction had 9 bases not matched to a gene; V was cut back by 6 bases and J by 4 bases. The specimen was peripheral blood. This sequence originates from a woman in her fifties or sixties with acute or convalescent COVID-19. The V gene is TRBV6-5, the J gene TRBJ2-7; TRBD1 agrees at 7 bases. CDR3 nucleotides: TGTGCCAGCAGACCCGACAGGGTCGGATACGAGCAGTACTTC. Its protein product is CASRPDRVGYEQYF.